This TCR beta chain is drawn from a study of blood T cell repertoires in COVID-19. For the study at large: Both acute and convalescent COVID-19 samples were obtained from the United States, Italy and Spain.

Germline CDR1 is LNHDA and CDR2 is SQIVND (reference sequence). V was clipped by 4 bases and J by 6 bases; unmatched bases: 7. CDR3 length: 14 amino acids. Sequencing was performed with immunoSEQ multiplex PCR; in TCRdb, only in-frame clones are kept and a portion is missing. There are under 300,000 clones in the sample; about 83% occur only once, and roughly an eighth lies in the top ten. The sample was peripheral blood. The TCR comes from an elderly man with acute or convalescent COVID-19. V is TRBV19 and J is TRBJ1-1; 8 nucleotides line up with TRBD1. For the CDR3, the DNA is TGTGCCAGTAGTACCTCAGGGGGCAGCGCTGAAGCTTTCTTT. Its translation: CASSTSGGSAEAFF.